These 8 T cell receptor beta chains were all obtained from the same sample, sequenced in a study of blood T cell repertoires in COVID-19. Profiling relied on immunoSEQ multiplex PCR, and the TCRdb table lists in-frame clones only, not all of them. The sample holds about 97,000 clones; 75% to 95% are singletons and the top ten take 1.5% to 2%. Sequenced sample: peripheral blood. The receptors stem from a man in his sixties with acute or convalescent COVID-19.

This rearrangement joins TRBV5-1 to TRBJ1-6; no clear D gene. The CDR3 is 14 residues long. Trimming cost V 2 bases and J 7 bases, with 10 bases left between them. Germline V gene sequence: CDR1 SGHRS, CDR2 YFSETQ. CDR3 region: CASSFEPGNSPLHF. The CDR3 DNA reads TGCGCCAGCAGCTTCGAACCCGGGAATTCACCCCTCCACTTT. The whole variable domain, filled in from reference TRBV5-1 and TRBJ1-6, reads KAGVTQTPRYLIKTRGQQVTLSCSPISGHRSVSWYQQTPGQGLQFLFEYFSETQRNKGNFPGRFSGRQFSNSRSEMNVSTLELGDSALYLCASSFEPGNSPLHFGNGTRLTVT.

The rearrangement uses TRBV20-1 and TRBJ1-1, with unresolved D. CDR3 length: 11 residues. Germline CDR1 reads DFQATT; CDR2 reads SNEGSKA (reference sequence). V was cut by 5 bases and J by 1 base, with 5 bases left in between. In DNA form, the CDR3 reads TGCAGTGCTCAGGCGAACACTGAAGCTTTCTTT. Translated: CSAQANTEAFF.

The rearrangement links TRBV18 to TRBJ1-2; 8 bases are a match to TRBD1. Germline CDR1 reads KGHSH; CDR2 reads LQKENI. The junction had 9 bases not matched to a gene; V was cut back by 6 bases and J by 9 bases. The CDR3 sequence is 13 residues long. CDR3 in amino acids: CASSSGGAGSYTF. Here the CDR3 DNA reads TGTGCCAGCTCGTCAGGGGGCGCGGGGAGCTACACCTTC.

This chain uses TRBV5-5 with TRBJ2-7; possible D gene TRBD1, 6 bases. This CDR3 has 16 amino acids. Germline loops: CDR1 SGHKS, CDR2 YYEKEE (reference sequence). V was pared by 4 bases and J by 3 bases, with 20 bases between. CDR3 amino acids: CASSVSTGLTLYEQYF. In nucleotides, the CDR3 is TGTGCCAGCAGCGTTTCGACAGGCCTGACCCTCTACGAGCAGTACTTC.

The V call is TRBV7-2, the J call TRBJ1-3; 7 positions match TRBD1. Germline CDR1 reads SGHTA; CDR2 reads FQGNSA. The CDR3 extends over 14 amino acids. V gave up 7 bases and J gave up 2 bases; unmatched junction bases: 5. CDR3 residues: CASTQGVTGNTIYF. In DNA, the CDR3 is TGTGCCAGCACTCAGGGGGTTACTGGAAACACCATATATTTT.

This clone came up once. The chain has TRBV6-5 and TRBJ1-2; 7 bases agree with TRBD1. CDR3 length equals 15 residues. The V and J ends lost 2 bases and 3 bases, in that order; junction bases with no gene match: 6. In germline, CDR1 is MNHEY, CDR2 SVGAGI. The CDR3 loop reads CASSYRDRADYGYTF. The CDR3 nucleotides read TGTGCCAGCAGTTACCGCGACAGGGCTGACTATGGCTACACCTTC.

To note about this clone: This CDR3 is also generated by other DNA sequences in the sample. This chain connects TRBV6-5 to TRBJ2-7, with D maybe TRBD2 (5 bases). V lost 0 bases to trimming and J lost 0 bases, with 9 bases between them. The CDR3 contains 15 residues. Germline lookup yields CDR1 MNHEY and CDR2 SVGAGI. This chain's CDR3 is CASSYSSGGSYEQYF. CDR3 nucleotides: TGTGCCAGCAGTTACTCAAGCGGCGGCTCCTACGAGCAGTACTTC.

V usage is TRBV5-1 and J usage is TRBJ2-2; 8 bases are a match to TRBD2. The CDR3 loop spans 16 amino acids. Germline V CDR1 and CDR2: SGHRS, YFSETQ. The V segment lost 5 bases and the J segment 0 bases; nucleotides outside the gene matches: 6. The CDR3 coding sequence is TGCGCCAGCAGAAGTGGACTAGCCTCGAACACCGGGGAGCTGTTTTTT. Its protein product is CASRSGLASNTGELFF. The entire variable domain, with the rest obtained from reference TRBV5-1 and TRBJ2-2, is as follows: KAGVTQTPRYLIKTRGQQVTLSCSPISGHRSVSWYQQTPGQGLQFLFEYFSETQRNKGNFPGRFSGRQFSNSRSEMNVSTLELGDSALYLCASRSGLASNTGELFFGEGSRLTVL.